This T cell receptor (beta chain) is from a study of blood T cell repertoires in COVID-19. Looking at the study overall: Whether acute or convalescent, the COVID-19 samples came from the United States, Italy and Spain. PBMCs, B-cell-depleted T cells, or T cells provided the cDNA or gDNA that made up the material.

Authors' methods: The assay estimated nucleated cells by amplifying reference gene primers. Using immunoSEQ multiplex PCR, the repertoire was profiled, and TCRdb retains in-frame clones only, with some absent. The V and J calls and the clone size are those of that table, but D and trimming were determined from the DNA. The table has fewer than 110,000 clones, more than 70% seen once. This clonotype was sampled from a man aged 35-49 years with active or convalescent COVID-19. The sequencing input was peripheral blood.

The CDR3 coding sequence is TGTGCCAGCTCACCAGTGGAGCGCTACGAGCAGTACTTC. Protein sequence: CASSPVERYEQYF. This chain connects TRBV18 to TRBJ2-7, with D hard to call. In germline, CDR1 is KGHSH, CDR2 LQKENI. There are 13 residues in the CDR3. Trimming removed 2 bases from V and 3 bases from J, with 8 bases in between. Drawing the rest from reference TRBV18 and TRBJ2-7, the complete variable domain is NAGVMQNPRHLVRRRGQEARLRCSPMKGHSHVYWYRQLPEEGLKFMVYLQKENIIDESGMPKERFSAEFPKEGPSILRIQQVVRGDSAAYFCASSPVERYEQYFGPGTRLTVT.